This entry is about one T cell receptor beta chain. CDR3 length: 15 residues. Trimming at V came to 3 bases and at J to 6 bases, leaving 7 bases not matched to a gene. CDR1 is LNHDA, CDR2 SQIVND, per germline (reference sequence). Per the original data handling: Reference gene primer amplification in the assay estimated nucleated cell counts. Measured with immunoSEQ multiplex PCR; TCRdb has only the in-frame clones, and not every one. D and trimming come from the DNA, and the V and J calls and clone size come from that table. Here the sample spans 150,000 or so clones, roughly three quarters being singletons. These data are taken from a study of blood T cell repertoires in COVID-19. On the study more broadly: Samples taken during acute and convalescent COVID-19 were collected in the United States, Italy and Spain. From T cells, B-cell-depleted T cells, or PBMCs came the material, which was cDNA or gDNA.

This chain connects TRBV19 to TRBJ2-3; 9 bases map to TRBD2. This clonotype was obtained from a woman in her 70s with acute or convalescent COVID-19. Sample: peripheral blood. The CDR3 loop is CASSIVAGDLDTQYF. Written as DNA, the CDR3 is TGTGCCAGTAGTATCGTAGCGGGGGATCTGGATACGCAGTATTTT.